The following is a TCR beta chain sequence with its context. Its antigen target is currently unknown. One base away there is no much larger clone; base qualities are not given. This entry belongs to a study of regulatory T cells in long-lasting Graves disease (dated by TCRdb to the early 2020s). About the study as a whole: In the newly diagnosed Graves' disease group, patients had been taking antithyroid drugs for less than 3 months. Persistent Graves' disease patients were compared with newly diagnosed Graves' disease patients by peripheral blood TCR sequencing and RNA sequencing. The study took place in China and was registered as a clinical trial. A total of roughly 35 samples underwent TCR sequencing: about 13 from persistent and about 20 from newly diagnosed Graves' disease patients.

Libraries were built with multiplex PCR. These reads were obtained on an Illumina HiSeq 4000. TCR beta libraries were built with iRepertoire HTBI primers and Arm-PCR amplification of CDR3 regions. Gel purification was performed on PCR products prior to sequencing. The study's processing was this. Gene usage analysis of CDR3 amino acid clonotypes used the approximately 62 TRBV and 14 to 15 TRBJ segments found across samples. COPE and FqMerger were used to merge filtered high-quality paired reads into contigs. BLAST was used to align contigs to IMGT TRBV, TRBD and TRBJ reference genes, and CDR3 was defined according to IMGT. Any clonotype with a frequency above 0.1% was counted as a highly expanded clone. Shannon entropy was used to measure repertoire diversity, and the Gini coefficient was used to measure V-J evenness. A clonotype was considered public if more than one individual shared it. TCRdb trimmed public reads at Q25 via fastp, called clones via MiXCR and kept in-frame beta chains. Rows with one shared CDR3 protein collapse into an entry with the most common genes and DNA. It is TCRdb's table, rather than the study itself, that gives the V and J calls and clone size. For this sample the table gives fewer than 350,000 distinct CDR3 sequences, of which 15% to 20% were detected only once. Of the sample, less than 40% falls within the top ten clones.

Via the germline V gene, CDR1 is MGHRA and CDR2 YSYEKL. Including the terminal cysteine and phenylalanine, the CDR3 comprises 15 residues. Only the CDR3 DNA stays, 45 bases, in frame from base 1. The junction carries 15 bases between V and J, which are trimmed by 1 base and 5 bases respectively. The time point label of this sample denotes: newly diagnosed GD, antithyroid drugs for less than 3 months. For both TCR sequencing and RNA sequencing, RNA was extracted from PBMCs in TRIzol. Graves' disease was diagnosed according to American Thyroid Association guidelines. The patients came from an endocrinology department in Xi'an, China. Each patient gave roughly 10 milliliters of peripheral blood, collected in an EDTA anticoagulant tube. PBMCs were isolated by Ficoll Paque Plus density gradient separation without further T cell sorting. An Agilent 2100 Bioanalyzer and agarose gel were used to check RNA quality, while a NanoDrop 2000 measured RNA concentration.

Study-level results and caveats: Preferential use of TRBV28, TRBJ1-2 and TRBJ2-5 was observed in persistent disease, whereas TRBV20-1 and TRBJ2-1 were favored in newly diagnosed disease. Sequencing and analysis were restricted to the TCR beta chain. Persistent Graves' disease patients showed lower TCR Shannon entropy and fewer highly expanded clones than newly diagnosed patients, suggesting clonal expansion. A larger number of public clonotypes was shared among persistent patients (more than 2,500) than among newly diagnosed patients (around 880). Only peripheral blood was studied, because thyroid tissue, the primary lesion, was inaccessible. The authors acknowledged the small sample size as a limitation that may reduce accuracy.

Sequences were derived from peripheral blood mononuclear cells (PBMCs), sampled at new diagnosis, from a patient treated with antithyroid drugs. The TCR sequence derives from a female donor with Graves disease. The chain links TRBV4-1 with TRBJ2-7; the D gene is perhaps TRBD2, from 6 matching bases. CDR3 loop: CASSQGAREVDEQYF. The DNA reads as follows: TGCGCCAGCAGCCAAGGGGCCAGGGAGGTTGACGAGCAGTACTTC.